This T cell receptor beta chain was sequenced during a study of T cells in Graves' hyperthyroidism and ophthalmopathy. Template material for amplifying TCR beta CDR3 regions consisted of RNA transcripts. When the TCR CDR3 underwent first-round RT-PCR, the HTBI primer set was used. MiXCR, applied by TCRdb to the multiplex PCR reads, yields one record per CDR3 protein. In the table there are roughly 420,000 distinct CDR3 sequences, roughly 13% of which are singletons. The CDR3 sequence is 11 residues long. The V and J ends lost 4 bases and 0 bases respectively, with 4 bases between them. In germline, CDR1 is SQVTM, CDR2 ANQGSEA. Ten or more counts support this clonotype.

The receptor was isolated from a woman under 30 with Graves' hyperthyroidism. Sequencing was performed on blood. The chain recombines TRBV29-1 with TRBJ2-7, with D unclear. The CDR3 region is CSVGDSYEQYF. The CDR3 DNA reads TGCAGCGTTGGTGACTCCTACGAGCAGTACTTC.